This T cell receptor beta chain came from a study of blood T cell repertoires in COVID-19. Study in general: Samples came from the United States, Italy and Spain, spanning acute and convalescent COVID-19. The analysed material was cDNA or gDNA that came from T cells, B-cell-depleted T cells, or PBMCs.

The CDR3 has 15 amino acids. The V gene's germline CDR1 is LNHDA and CDR2 SQIVND (reference sequence). V lost 4 bases and J 2 bases, leaving 14 bases between the germline ends. Sequenced by immunoSEQ multiplex PCR; TCRdb stores in-frame clones only, minus some. This sample carries 250,000 to 300,000 clones, approximately 85% of them seen once, and the ten largest clones take roughly 4.6%. V and J are TRBV19 and TRBJ2-5; D unresolved. The receptor comes from a middle-aged man with active or convalescent COVID-19. Sequencing was performed on peripheral blood. The CDR3 sequence is CASSRGQSEQETQYF. CDR3 nucleotide sequence: TGTGCCAGTAGTAGAGGCCAGAGCGAGCAAGAGACCCAGTACTTC. Based on the CDR3 plus reference TRBV19 and TRBJ2-5, the full variable domain is DGGITQSPKYLFRKEGQNVTLSCEQNLNHDAMYWYRQDPGQGLRLIYYSQIVNDFQKGDIAEGYSVSREKKESFPLTVTSAQKNPTAFYLCASSRGQSEQETQYFGPGTRLLVL.